This TCR beta chain was obtained from a study of T-cell memory formation after mild COVID-19. Using its own MiXCR run on the 5' RACE reads, TCRdb lists one record per CDR3 protein. The sample records fewer than 250,000 distinct CDR3 sequences, roughly a tenth being singletons. Trimming stripped 2 bases from V and 3 bases from J, with 5 bases between. Germline V gives CDR1 SGHDT, CDR2 YYEEEE. This CDR3 has 13 residues. What was sequenced was PBMCs or a T cell subset sorted from them (not recorded which). The J gene is TRBJ2-2, the V gene TRBV5-6; D is unresolved. The TCR sequence derives from a young man who had mild COVID-19 (a few samples of this study predate the infection). Cell type and time point are not known. Written as DNA, the CDR3 is TGTGCCAGCAGCTTCCAAGACACCGGGGAGCTGTTTTTT. Encoded protein: CASSFQDTGELFF.